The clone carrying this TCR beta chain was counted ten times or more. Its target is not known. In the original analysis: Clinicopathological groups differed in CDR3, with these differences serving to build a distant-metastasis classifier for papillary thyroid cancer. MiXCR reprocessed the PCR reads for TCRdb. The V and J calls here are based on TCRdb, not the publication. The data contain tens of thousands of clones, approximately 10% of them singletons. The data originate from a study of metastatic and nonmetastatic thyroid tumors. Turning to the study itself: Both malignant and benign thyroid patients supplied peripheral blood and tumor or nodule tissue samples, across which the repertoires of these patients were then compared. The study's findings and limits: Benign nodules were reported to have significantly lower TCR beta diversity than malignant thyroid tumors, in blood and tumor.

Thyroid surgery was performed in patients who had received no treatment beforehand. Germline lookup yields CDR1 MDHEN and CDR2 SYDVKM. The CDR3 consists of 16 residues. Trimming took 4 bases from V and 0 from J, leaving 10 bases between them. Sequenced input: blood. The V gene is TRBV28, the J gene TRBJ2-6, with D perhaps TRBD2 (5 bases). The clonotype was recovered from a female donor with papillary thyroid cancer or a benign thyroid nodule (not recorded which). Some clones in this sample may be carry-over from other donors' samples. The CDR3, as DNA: TGTGCCAGCAGTTCCCCAGGAGGCTCTGGGGCCAACGTCCTGACTTTC. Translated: CASSSPGGSGANVLTF.